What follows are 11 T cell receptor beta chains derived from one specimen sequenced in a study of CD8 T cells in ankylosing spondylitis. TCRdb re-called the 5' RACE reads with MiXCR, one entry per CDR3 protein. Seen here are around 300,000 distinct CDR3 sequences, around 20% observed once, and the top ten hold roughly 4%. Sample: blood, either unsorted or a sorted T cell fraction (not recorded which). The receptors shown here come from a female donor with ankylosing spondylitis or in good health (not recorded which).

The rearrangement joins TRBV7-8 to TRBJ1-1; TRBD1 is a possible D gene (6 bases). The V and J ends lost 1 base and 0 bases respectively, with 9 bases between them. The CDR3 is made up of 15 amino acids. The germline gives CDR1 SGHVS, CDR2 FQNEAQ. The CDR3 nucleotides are TGTGCCAGCAGCTTAGTTCGGGGGCTGAACACTGAAGCTTTCTTT. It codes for CASSLVRGLNTEAFF.

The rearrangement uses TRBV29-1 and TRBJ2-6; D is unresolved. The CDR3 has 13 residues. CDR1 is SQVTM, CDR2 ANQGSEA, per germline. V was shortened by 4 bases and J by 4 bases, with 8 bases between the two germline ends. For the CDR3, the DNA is TGCAGCGTTGTGTCGGACGGGGCCAACGTCCTGACTTTC. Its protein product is CSVVSDGANVLTF.

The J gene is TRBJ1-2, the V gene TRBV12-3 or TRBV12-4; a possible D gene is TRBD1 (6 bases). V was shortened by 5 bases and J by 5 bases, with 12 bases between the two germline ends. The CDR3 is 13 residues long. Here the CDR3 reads CASSPGQLYGYTF. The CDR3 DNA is TGTGCCAGCAGTCCCGGACAGCTTTATGGCTACACCTTC.

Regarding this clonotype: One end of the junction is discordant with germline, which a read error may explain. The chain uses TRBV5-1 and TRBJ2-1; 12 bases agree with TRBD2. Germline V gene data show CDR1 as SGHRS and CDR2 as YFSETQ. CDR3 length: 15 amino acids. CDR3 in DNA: TGCTCCAGCAGCTGGGGACTAGCGGGCTACAATGAGCAGTTCTTC. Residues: CSSSWGLAGYNEQFF.

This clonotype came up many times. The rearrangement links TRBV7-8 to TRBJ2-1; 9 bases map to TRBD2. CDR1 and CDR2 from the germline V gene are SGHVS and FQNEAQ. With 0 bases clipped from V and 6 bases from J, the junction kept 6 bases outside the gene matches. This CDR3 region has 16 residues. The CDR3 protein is CASSLAAAGGSNEQFF. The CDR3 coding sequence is TGTGCCAGCAGCTTAGCGGCAGCGGGAGGAAGCAATGAGCAGTTCTTC.

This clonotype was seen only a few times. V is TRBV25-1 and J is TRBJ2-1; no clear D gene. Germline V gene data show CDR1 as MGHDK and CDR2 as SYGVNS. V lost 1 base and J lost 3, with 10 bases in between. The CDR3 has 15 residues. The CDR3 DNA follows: TGTGCCAGCAGTGAATTAGACCCTTACTACAATGAGCAGTTCTTC. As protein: CASSELDPYYNEQFF.

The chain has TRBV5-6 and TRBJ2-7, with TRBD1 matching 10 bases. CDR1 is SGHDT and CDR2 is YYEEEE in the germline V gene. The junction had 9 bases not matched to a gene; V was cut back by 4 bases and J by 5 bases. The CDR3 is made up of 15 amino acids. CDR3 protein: CASSVGTGDIDEQYF. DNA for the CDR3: TGTGCCAGCAGCGTGGGGACAGGGGACATCGACGAGCAGTACTTC.

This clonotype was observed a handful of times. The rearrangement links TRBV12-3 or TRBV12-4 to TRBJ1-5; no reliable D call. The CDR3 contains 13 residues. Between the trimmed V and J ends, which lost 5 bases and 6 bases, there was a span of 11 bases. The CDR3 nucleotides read TGTGCCAGCAGTCTAACCCAGAGTCAGCCCCAGCATTTT. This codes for CASSLTQSQPQHF.

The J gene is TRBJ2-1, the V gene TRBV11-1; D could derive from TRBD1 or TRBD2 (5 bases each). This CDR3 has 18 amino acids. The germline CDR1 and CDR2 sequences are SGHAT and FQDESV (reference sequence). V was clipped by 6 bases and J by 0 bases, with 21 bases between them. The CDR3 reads CASSRYRDPKSSYNEQFF. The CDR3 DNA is TGTGCCAGCAGTCGATACCGGGACCCCAAGAGCTCCTACAATGAGCAGTTCTTC.

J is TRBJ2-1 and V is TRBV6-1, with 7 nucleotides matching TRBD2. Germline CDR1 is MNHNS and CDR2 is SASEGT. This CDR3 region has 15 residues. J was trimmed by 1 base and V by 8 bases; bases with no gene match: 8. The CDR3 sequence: CASSWEGLSYNEQFF. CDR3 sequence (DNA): TGTGCCAGCTCCTGGGAGGGACTATCCTACAATGAGCAGTTCTTC.

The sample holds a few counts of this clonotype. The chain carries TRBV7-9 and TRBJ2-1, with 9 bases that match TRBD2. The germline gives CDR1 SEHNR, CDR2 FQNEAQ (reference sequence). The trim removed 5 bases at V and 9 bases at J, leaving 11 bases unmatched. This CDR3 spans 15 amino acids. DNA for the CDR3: TGTGCCAGCAGCCACCCGGGACTAGCCCTAGTTGAGCAGTTCTTC. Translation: CASSHPGLALVEQFF.